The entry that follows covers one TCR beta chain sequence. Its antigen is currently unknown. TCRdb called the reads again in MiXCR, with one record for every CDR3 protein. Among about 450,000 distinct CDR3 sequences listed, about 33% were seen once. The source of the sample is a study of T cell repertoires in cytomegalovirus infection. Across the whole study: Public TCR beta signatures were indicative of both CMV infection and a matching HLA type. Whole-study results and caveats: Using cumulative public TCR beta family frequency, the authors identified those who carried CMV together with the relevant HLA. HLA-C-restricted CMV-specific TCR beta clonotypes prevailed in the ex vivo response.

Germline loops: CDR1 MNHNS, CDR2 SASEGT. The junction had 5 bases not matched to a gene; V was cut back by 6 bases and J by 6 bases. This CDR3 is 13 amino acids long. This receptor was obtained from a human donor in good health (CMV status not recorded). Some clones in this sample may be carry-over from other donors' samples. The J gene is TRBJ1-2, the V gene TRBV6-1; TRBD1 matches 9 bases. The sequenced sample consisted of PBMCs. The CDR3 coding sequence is TGTGCCAGCAGCCTGACAGGGGGTAATGGCTACACCTTC. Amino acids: CASSLTGGNGYTF.